This T cell receptor (beta chain) appears in the sequencing data of a study of beta chain features in type 1 diabetes. Study results and limitations: There was a moderate but significant shortening of TCRB CDR3s in all four CD4+ subsets of Type 1 diabetes patients.

The isolated RNA, all of it, was reverse transcribed, so expressed TCRB transcripts were what got sequenced. TCRdb's copy holds only in-frame clones and misses some; the assay was immunoSEQ multiplex PCR. The sample yields some 410,000 clones, 11% seen once. Germline values: CDR1 SGHNT, CDR2 YENEEA. Trimming removed 5 bases from V and 1 base from J, with 15 bases in between. This CDR3 is 16 amino acids long. This clone appeared a few times. What it recognizes is unknown. The receptor was derived from a young woman in good health. This chain uses TRBV11-3 with TRBJ2-4; D perhaps matches TRBD1 (5 bases). The sequenced sample was naive CD4+ T cells from blood. The CDR3 DNA reads as TGTGCCAGCAGCCCAGACAGCTATCGGGCCAAAAACATTCAGTACTTC. Encoded protein: CASSPDSYRAKNIQYF.